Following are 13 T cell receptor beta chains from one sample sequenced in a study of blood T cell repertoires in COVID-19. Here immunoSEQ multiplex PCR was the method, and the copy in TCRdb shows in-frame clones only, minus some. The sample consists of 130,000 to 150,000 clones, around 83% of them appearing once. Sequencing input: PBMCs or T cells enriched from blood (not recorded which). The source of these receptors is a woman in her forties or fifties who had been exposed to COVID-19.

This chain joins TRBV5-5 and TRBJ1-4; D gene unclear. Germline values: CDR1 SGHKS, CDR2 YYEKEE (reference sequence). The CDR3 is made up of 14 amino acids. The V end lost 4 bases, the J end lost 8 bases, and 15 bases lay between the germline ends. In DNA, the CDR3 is TGTGCCAGCAGCACGGGGAACTTGCGGGAAAAACTGTTTTTT. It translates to CASSTGNLREKLFF. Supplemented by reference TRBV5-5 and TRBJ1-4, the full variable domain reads DAGVTQSPTHLIKTRGQQVTLRCSPISGHKSVSWYQQVLGQGPQFIFQYYEKEERGRGNFPDRFSARQFPNYSSELNVNALLLGDSALYLCASSTGNLREKLFFGSGTQLSVL.

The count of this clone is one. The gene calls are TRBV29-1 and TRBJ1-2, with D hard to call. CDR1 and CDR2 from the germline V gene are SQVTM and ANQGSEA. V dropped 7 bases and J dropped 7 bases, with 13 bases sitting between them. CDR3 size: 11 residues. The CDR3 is CSAEGGSGYTF. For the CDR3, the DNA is TGCAGCGCCGAGGGTGGGTCTGGCTACACCTTC.

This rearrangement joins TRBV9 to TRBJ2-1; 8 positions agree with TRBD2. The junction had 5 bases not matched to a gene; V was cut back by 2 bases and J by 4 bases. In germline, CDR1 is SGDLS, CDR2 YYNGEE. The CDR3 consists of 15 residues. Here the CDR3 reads CASSVLTGGYNEQFF. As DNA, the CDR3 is TGTGCCAGCAGCGTTTTAACGGGAGGGTACAATGAGCAGTTCTTC.

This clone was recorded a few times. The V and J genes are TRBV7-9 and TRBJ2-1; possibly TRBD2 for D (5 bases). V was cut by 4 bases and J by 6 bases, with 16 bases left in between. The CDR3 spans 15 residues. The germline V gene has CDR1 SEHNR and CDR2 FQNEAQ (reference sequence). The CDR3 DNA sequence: TGTGCCAGCAGCTCAGAACTAGGATTGGGCAATGAGCAGTTCTTC. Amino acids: CASSSELGLGNEQFF.

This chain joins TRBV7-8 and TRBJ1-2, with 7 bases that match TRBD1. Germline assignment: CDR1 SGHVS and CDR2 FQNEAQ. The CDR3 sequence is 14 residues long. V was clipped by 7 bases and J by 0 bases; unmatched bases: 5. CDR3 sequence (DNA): TGTGCCAGCAATACAGGGGTAGCTAACTATGGCTACACCTTC. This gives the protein CASNTGVANYGYTF.

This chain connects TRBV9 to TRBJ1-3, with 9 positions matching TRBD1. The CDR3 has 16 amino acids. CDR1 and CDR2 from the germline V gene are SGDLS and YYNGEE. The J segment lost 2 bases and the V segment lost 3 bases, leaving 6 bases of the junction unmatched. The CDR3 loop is CASSATTGGTGNTIYF. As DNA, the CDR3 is TGTGCCAGCAGCGCGACTACAGGGGGCACTGGAAACACCATATATTTT.

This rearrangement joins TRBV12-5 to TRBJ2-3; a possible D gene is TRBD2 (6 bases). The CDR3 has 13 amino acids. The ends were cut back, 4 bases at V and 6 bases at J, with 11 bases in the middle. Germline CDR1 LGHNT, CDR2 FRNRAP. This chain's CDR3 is CASGSPRGDTQYF. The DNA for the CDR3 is TGTGCTAGTGGTTCCCCCCGGGGGGATACGCAGTATTTT.

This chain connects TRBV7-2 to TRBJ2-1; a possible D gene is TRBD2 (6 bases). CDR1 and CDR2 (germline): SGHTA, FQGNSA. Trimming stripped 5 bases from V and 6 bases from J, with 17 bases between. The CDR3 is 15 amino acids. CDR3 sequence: CASSATGRRGNEQFF. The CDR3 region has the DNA TGTGCCAGCAGCGCGACCGGGAGACGGGGCAATGAGCAGTTCTTC.

CDR3 in DNA: TGTGCCAGCTCATACGACGGGGGGAATGAGCAGTTCTTC. Translation gives CASSYDGGNEQFF. V is TRBV18 and J is TRBJ2-1; 7 nucleotides agree with TRBD2. Per germline, CDR1 KGHSH and CDR2 LQKENI. The J segment lost 7 bases and the V segment lost 5 bases, leaving 5 bases of the junction unmatched. This CDR3 has 13 residues.

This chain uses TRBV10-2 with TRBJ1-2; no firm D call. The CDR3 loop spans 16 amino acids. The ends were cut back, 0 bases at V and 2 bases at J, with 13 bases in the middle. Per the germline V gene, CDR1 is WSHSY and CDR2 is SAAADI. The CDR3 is CASSESSHLLNYGYTF. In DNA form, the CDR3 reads TGCGCCAGCAGTGAGTCGAGCCACCTACTAAACTATGGCTACACCTTC.

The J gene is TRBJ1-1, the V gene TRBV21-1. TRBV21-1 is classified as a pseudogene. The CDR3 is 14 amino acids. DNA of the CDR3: TGTGCCAGCAGCCCCTGCGGGGGGGGCACTGAAGCTTTCTTT. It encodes CASSPCGGGTEAFF.

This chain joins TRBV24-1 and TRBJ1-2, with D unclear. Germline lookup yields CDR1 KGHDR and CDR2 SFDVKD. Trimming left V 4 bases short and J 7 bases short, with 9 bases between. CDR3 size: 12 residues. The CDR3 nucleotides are TGTGCCACCAGTGAAGGTACGGGTGGCTACACCTTC. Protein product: CATSEGTGGYTF.

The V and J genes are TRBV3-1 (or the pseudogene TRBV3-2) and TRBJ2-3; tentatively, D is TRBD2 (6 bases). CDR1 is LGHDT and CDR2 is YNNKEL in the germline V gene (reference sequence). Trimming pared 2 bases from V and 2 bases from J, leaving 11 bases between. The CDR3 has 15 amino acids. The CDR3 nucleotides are TGTGCCAGCAGCCAACGCGGGGCGCCCACAGATACGCAGTATTTT. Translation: CASSQRGAPTDTQYF.